The clone carrying this TCR beta chain is judged medium-sized. At the DNA level, this CDR3 is encoded by other sequences in the same sample as well. This sample is part of a study of CD4+ T cells in melanoma. Some clones are missing from TCRdb's copy, which holds only in-frame ones; the method was immunoSEQ multiplex PCR. Here the sample spans about 9,900 clones, 69% being singletons. Germline values: CDR1 MNHEY, CDR2 SMNVEV (reference sequence). V trimming: 2 bases; J trimming: 6 bases; junction bases outside the gene matches: 3. The CDR3 loop spans 13 amino acids. The V gene is TRBV27, the J gene TRBJ1-2; TRBD1 aligns across 7 bases. This clonotype was sampled from a human donor with melanoma. The sample taken for sequencing was peripheral blood. CDR3 loop: CASSLNRGDGYTF. The CDR3, as DNA: TGTGCCAGCAGTTTAAACAGGGGAGATGGCTACACCTTC.